These T cell receptor beta chains were read from a single sample in a study of cytomegalovirus exposure and HLA in healthy donors. Profiled with immunoSEQ multiplex PCR; TCRdb holds only in-frame clones, not every one. Among about 130,000 clones listed, 65% to 90% were seen once. Sequencing was carried out using PBMCs. Source of these receptors: a girl aged 2-10 years in good health and CMV-seronegative. CDR3s include the opening cysteine and the closing phenylalanine or tryptophan. A D gene is named only where the DNA matches it firmly. For some rows the clone size is stated as once, few or many, or as a class when expanded; others skip it.

TRBV30,TRBJ2-6,-,-,TGTGCCTGGAGTGACAGGGTTGCCAACGTCCTGACTTTC,CAWSDRVANVLTF
TRBV29-1,TRBJ2-7,-,TRBD1,TGCAGCGTTGTCCGACAGGGGTCGAACTACGAGCAGTACTTC,CSVVRQGSNYEQYF
TRBV14,TRBJ2-5,-,-,TGTGCCAGCAGCCAAGATACGGGGACACCTCAAGAGACCCAGTACTTC,CASSQDTGTPQETQYF
TRBV5-1,TRBJ1-3,-,-,TGCGCCAGCAGCCTAGACGTGGGGGGAAGTGGAAACACCATATATTTT,CASSLDVGGSGNTIYF
TRBV5-4,TRBJ2-3,once,TRBD2,TGTGCCAGCAGCCCCGTTAGCGGGGGCCGCACAGATACGCAGTATTTT,CASSPVSGGRTDTQYF
TRBV7-2,TRBJ1-6,few,-,TGTGCCAGCAGCCTACAGAGATATAATTCACCCCTCCACTTT,CASSLQRYNSPLHF
TRBV14,TRBJ2-7,-,TRBD1,TGTGCCAGCAGCACCCCGACAGGGGGGGTCCCCTACGAGCAGTACTTC,CASSTPTGGVPYEQYF
TRBV6-5,TRBJ1-1,-,-,TGTGCCAGCAGTTCCCGGGTTATCGCTGAAGCTTTCTTT,CASSSRVIAEAFF
TRBV6-5,TRBJ1-2,-,TRBD1,TGTGCCAGCAGGCCGACAGGGCCGGGTGGCTACACCTTC,CASRPTGPGGYTF
TRBV20-1,TRBJ2-1,few,TRBD2,TGCAGTGGGGGGGGAGAACGGGAGCAGTTCTTC,CSGGGEREQFF
TRBV4-1,TRBJ1-2,-,-,TGCGCCAGCAGCCAACCAGGCTTTTCTAACTATGGCTACACCTTC,CASSQPGFSNYGYTF
TRBV10-3,TRBJ2-3,-,-,TGTGCCATCAGGAGCGGTTCTAGCACAGATACGCAGTATTTT,CAIRSGSSTDTQYF
TRBV7-3,TRBJ1-2,-,TRBD1,TGTGCCAGCAGCTTAAGTCTCGCCAGGGGGCGAGGTGGCTACACCTTC,CASSLSLARGRGGYTF
TRBV27,TRBJ2-7,-,-,TGTGCCAGCAGTCCAATCCAACAGGACCTAGATTCCTACGAGCAGTACTTC,CASSPIQQDLDSYEQYF
TRBV27,TRBJ1-1,-,-,TGTGCCAGCAGTTTTAGACGGGGGGTAACTGAAGCTTTCTTT,CASSFRRGVTEAFF
TRBV4-2,TRBJ1-2,few,-,TGTGCCAGCAGCCAGGACAGAACTAACTATGGCTACACCTTC,CASSQDRTNYGYTF
TRBV5-1,TRBJ1-2,-,-,TGCGCCAGCAGCTACCTTGGGGGGGAAAGGGATGGCTACACCTTC,CASSYLGGERDGYTF
TRBV6-6,TRBJ2-7,-,-,TGTGCCAGCACGCATACGGGGGGCGGGCTTTACGAGCAGTACTTC,CASTHTGGGLYEQYF
TRBV5-4,TRBJ2-5,-,-,TGTGCCAGCAGCCGCCAGGGGGGAGAGACCCAGTACTTC,CASSRQGGETQYF
TRBV7-8,TRBJ1-3,-,TRBD1,TGTGCCAGCAGCATCGGGGACAGCGAAGTGGACACCATATATTTT,CASSIGDSEVDTIYF